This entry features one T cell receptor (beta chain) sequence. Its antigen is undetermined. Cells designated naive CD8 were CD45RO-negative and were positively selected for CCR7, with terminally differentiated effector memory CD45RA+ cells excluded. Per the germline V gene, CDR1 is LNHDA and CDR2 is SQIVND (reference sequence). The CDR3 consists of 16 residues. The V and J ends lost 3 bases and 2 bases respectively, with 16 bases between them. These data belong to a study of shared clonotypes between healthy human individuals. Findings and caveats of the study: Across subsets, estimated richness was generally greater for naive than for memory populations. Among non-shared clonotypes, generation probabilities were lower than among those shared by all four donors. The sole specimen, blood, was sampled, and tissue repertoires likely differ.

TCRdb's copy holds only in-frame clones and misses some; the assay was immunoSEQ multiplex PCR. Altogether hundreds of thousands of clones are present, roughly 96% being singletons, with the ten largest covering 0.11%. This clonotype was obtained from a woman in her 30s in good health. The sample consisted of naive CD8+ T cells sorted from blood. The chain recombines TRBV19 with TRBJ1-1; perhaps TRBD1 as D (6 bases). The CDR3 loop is CASSMYQGIVNTEAFF. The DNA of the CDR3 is TGTGCCAGTAGTATGTACCAGGGGATCGTAAACACTGAAGCTTTCTTT.